The rows below give T cell receptor beta chains drawn from one sample of a study of neurological immune-mediated disorders. TCRdb recomputed calls from the 5' RACE reads with MiXCR, one row per CDR3 protein. The table includes about 17,000 distinct CDR3 sequences, approximately 3.7% detected once. The sample consisted of CD8+ T cells from blood. These receptor sequences come from a woman between 40 and 55 years old in good health. CDR3s include the opening cysteine and the closing phenylalanine or tryptophan. Fields, in order: V gene, D gene, clone size, CDR3 protein. The D gene is left open where the match is weak. Sizes are listed as once, few, many, or a class for an expanded clone.

V gene: TRBV27; D gene: NA; clone size: many; CDR3 protein: CASSLGVYF
V gene: TRBV20-1; D gene: TRBD2; clone size: many; CDR3 protein: CSAASSGRRYEQYF
V gene: TRBV6-5; D gene: TRBD2; clone size: many; CDR3 protein: CASSGLAGIGETQYF
V gene: TRBV6-1; D gene: NA; clone size: many; CDR3 protein: CASSELDENYGYTF
V gene: TRBV20-1; D gene: NA; clone size: few; CDR3 protein: CSARLAVTEAFF
V gene: TRBV18; D gene: NA; clone size: many; CDR3 protein: CASSMYSFYSNQPQHF
V gene: TRBV5-4; D gene: TRBD2; clone size: many; CDR3 protein: CASSQGPTSGRPYQETQYF
V gene: TRBV9; D gene: TRBD2; clone size: many; CDR3 protein: CASSPGLHYEQYF
V gene: TRBV4-1; D gene: NA; clone size: many; CDR3 protein: CASSPLGRTYQETQYF
V gene: TRBV6-2/TRBV6-3; D gene: TRBD1; clone size: many; CDR3 protein: CASSRPGTGYNYEQYF
V gene: TRBV4-1; D gene: NA; clone size: many; CDR3 protein: CASSQDINQPQHF
V gene: TRBV14; D gene: TRBD1; clone size: many; CDR3 protein: CASSQGAGTGIHEQYF
V gene: TRBV2; D gene: NA; clone size: many; CDR3 protein: CASGGTGGTHYEQYF
V gene: TRBV6-2/TRBV6-3; D gene: TRBD1; clone size: many; CDR3 protein: CASHDRGNQPQHF
V gene: TRBV24-1; D gene: NA; clone size: many; CDR3 protein: CATSDLGGSNTGELFF
V gene: TRBV29-1; D gene: NA; clone size: many; CDR3 protein: CSSEDPGYGYTF
V gene: TRBV2; D gene: TRBD1; clone size: many; CDR3 protein: CASRVTGGSDEQYF
V gene: TRBV14; D gene: NA; clone size: many; CDR3 protein: CASSQGALEQYF
V gene: TRBV5-1; D gene: NA; clone size: medium-sized; CDR3 protein: CASGGPGAQGGSDTEAFF
V gene: TRBV20-1; D gene: NA; clone size: many; CDR3 protein: CSASPPEGWGQPQHF
V gene: TRBV11-2; D gene: NA; clone size: many; CDR3 protein: CASSLVAGAGEQFF
V gene: TRBV20-1; D gene: TRBD2; clone size: many; CDR3 protein: CSARDPSGRAYEQYF
V gene: TRBV11-2; D gene: NA; clone size: many; CDR3 protein: CASSSYRTNYEQYF
V gene: TRBV24-1; D gene: NA; clone size: many; CDR3 protein: CATNPGYTGELFF
V gene: TRBV29-1; D gene: NA; clone size: many; CDR3 protein: CSVADRFQETQYF
V gene: TRBV6-2/TRBV6-3; D gene: TRBD2; clone size: many; CDR3 protein: CASSYTGTSTEQYF
V gene: TRBV7-8; D gene: NA; clone size: many; CDR3 protein: CASSLDYLGFTEAFF
V gene: TRBV6-5; D gene: NA; clone size: many; CDR3 protein: CASSYQSTDTQYF
V gene: TRBV6-4; D gene: NA; clone size: many; CDR3 protein: CASGCQVAQETQYF
V gene: TRBV7-9; D gene: TRBD1; clone size: medium-sized; CDR3 protein: CASSLGGTANEKLFF
V gene: TRBV4-2; D gene: TRBD2; clone size: many; CDR3 protein: CASSPLTSGREQETQYF
V gene: TRBV20-1; D gene: TRBD2; clone size: many; CDR3 protein: CSARPPNSGLAGVPYEQYF
V gene: TRBV3-1; D gene: TRBD1; clone size: many; CDR3 protein: CASSLGQGSYEQYF
V gene: TRBV5-6; D gene: NA; clone size: many; CDR3 protein: CASSLGNSYEQYF
V gene: TRBV27; D gene: TRBD1; clone size: many; CDR3 protein: CASSLRQGINTGELFF
V gene: TRBV13; D gene: NA; clone size: many; CDR3 protein: CASSLERGYEQYF
V gene: TRBV28; D gene: NA; clone size: many; CDR3 protein: CASSHGDLISSYEQYF